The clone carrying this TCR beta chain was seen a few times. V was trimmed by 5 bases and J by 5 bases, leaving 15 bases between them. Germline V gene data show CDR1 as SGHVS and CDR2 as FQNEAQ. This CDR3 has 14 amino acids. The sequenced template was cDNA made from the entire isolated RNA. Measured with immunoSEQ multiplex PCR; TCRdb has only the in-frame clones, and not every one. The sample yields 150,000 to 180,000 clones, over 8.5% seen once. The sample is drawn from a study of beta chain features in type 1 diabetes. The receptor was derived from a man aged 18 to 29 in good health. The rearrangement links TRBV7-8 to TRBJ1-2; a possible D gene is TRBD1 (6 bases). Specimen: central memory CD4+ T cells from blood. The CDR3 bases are TGTGCCAGCAGCCCTCAGGGTCAGGGGTATGGCTACACCTTC. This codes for CASSPQGQGYGYTF.